Described below is a single T cell receptor beta chain sequence and its context. The sample belongs to a study of blood T cell repertoires in COVID-19. Study-wide background: Acute-phase and convalescent COVID-19 samples originated in the United States, Italy and Spain. T cells, B-cell-depleted T cells, or PBMCs supplied cDNA or gDNA.

Authors' data handling: Amplifying reference gene primers gave estimates of nucleated cell counts. TCRdb's copy holds only in-frame clones and misses some; the assay was immunoSEQ multiplex PCR. V and J calls and clone size are as listed in that table; D and trimming were resolved from the DNA. Among some 110,000 clones listed, over 75% were seen once. The V gene end was trimmed by 7 bases and the J gene end by 2 bases; junction bases not matched to a gene: 5. This CDR3 comprises 14 residues. The germline V gene encodes CDR1 MDHEN and CDR2 SYDVKM. The chain couples TRBV28 to TRBJ1-3; 7 nucleotides align to TRBD1. The sequence was obtained from a man aged 50 or older with acute or convalescent COVID-19. Sample: peripheral blood. CDR3 DNA sequence: TGTGCCAGCACGTCACAGGGGACTGGAAACACCATATATTTT. This encodes CASTSQGTGNTIYF. Filled out from reference TRBV28 and TRBJ1-3, the complete variable domain reads DVKVTQSSRYLVKRTGEKVFLECVQDMDHENMFWYRQDPGLGLRLIYFSYDVKMKEKGDIPEGYSVSREKKERFSLILESASTNQTSMYLCASTSQGTGNTIYFGEGSWLTVV.